Listed below are T cell receptor beta chains from one sample, sequenced in a study of cytomegalovirus exposure and HLA in healthy donors. The method was immunoSEQ multiplex PCR; TCRdb's version includes in-frame clones alone and lacks a portion of them. The sample lists approximately 270,000 clones; about 90% were seen once. Sequenced sample: PBMCs. The receptors were sampled from a woman aged 18-29 years in good health and CMV-seronegative. Each CDR3 is given with its conserved first and last residue.

J,V,CDR3
TRBJ1-1,TRBV5-5,CASSFLGATEAFF
TRBJ1-3,TRBV7-2,CASSLHPAGNTIYF
TRBJ1-2,TRBV18,CASSTGQGKLNYGYTF
TRBJ1-4,TRBV6-5,CASSTGESDWFF
TRBJ2-2,TRBV19,CASSIGGQGGLTGELFF
TRBJ2-3,TRBV28,CASSLGTGDGTDTQYF
TRBJ2-1,TRBV7-2,CASSTRQGYNEQFF
TRBJ1-6,TRBV5-1,CASSPGTPYNSPLHF
TRBJ1-1,TRBV7-8,CASSLARWLTDEAFF
TRBJ2-5,TRBV4-1,CASSQLPPSGGWETQYF
TRBJ2-3,TRBV7-9,CASSLTATDTQYF
TRBJ2-2,TRBV5-4,CASSPPDRAGELFF
TRBJ2-2,TRBV7-8,CASSLEGQGAGHTGELFF
TRBJ1-6,TRBV6-1,CASSEAQTFYNSPLHF
TRBJ2-1,TRBV5-1,CASSLDRITNEQFF
TRBJ2-3,TRBV15,CATSRRTSGTDTQYF
TRBJ1-2,TRBV5-4,CASSFPLREGYTF
TRBJ1-1,TRBV7-9,CASSSTGFTAFF
TRBJ1-6,TRBV7-9,CASSNPGQPYNSPLHF
TRBJ1-1,TRBV4-3,CASSHGQGMNTEAFF
TRBJ1-4,TRBV7-8,CASSLGMASTNEKLFF
TRBJ2-3,TRBV5-1,CASSQLTSGGGEDTQYF
TRBJ1-1,TRBV4-1,CASSQDLAGAPEAFF
TRBJ1-1,TRBV9,CASSSQTGVTEAFF
TRBJ1-2,TRBV6-5,CASSYSRDRGFGYTF
TRBJ2-1,TRBV14,CASSPTGTAQFF